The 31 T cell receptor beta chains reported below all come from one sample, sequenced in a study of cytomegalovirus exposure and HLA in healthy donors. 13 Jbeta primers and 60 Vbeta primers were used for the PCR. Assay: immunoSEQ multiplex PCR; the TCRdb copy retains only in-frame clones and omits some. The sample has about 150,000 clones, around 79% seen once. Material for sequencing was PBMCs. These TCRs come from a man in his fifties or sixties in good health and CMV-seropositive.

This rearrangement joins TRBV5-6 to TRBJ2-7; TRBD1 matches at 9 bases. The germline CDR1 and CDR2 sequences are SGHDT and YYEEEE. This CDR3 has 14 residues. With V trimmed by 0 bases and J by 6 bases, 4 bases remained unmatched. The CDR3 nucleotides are TGTGCCAGCAGCTTGGACAGGGGGCTGGGCGAGCAGTACTTC. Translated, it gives CASSLDRGLGEQYF.

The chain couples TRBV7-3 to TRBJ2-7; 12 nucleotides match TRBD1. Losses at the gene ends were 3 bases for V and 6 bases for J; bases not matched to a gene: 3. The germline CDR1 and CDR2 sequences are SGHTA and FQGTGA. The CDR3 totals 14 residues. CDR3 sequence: CASSLGQGASEQYF. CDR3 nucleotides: TGTGCCAGCAGCTTGGGACAGGGGGCCAGCGAGCAGTACTTC.

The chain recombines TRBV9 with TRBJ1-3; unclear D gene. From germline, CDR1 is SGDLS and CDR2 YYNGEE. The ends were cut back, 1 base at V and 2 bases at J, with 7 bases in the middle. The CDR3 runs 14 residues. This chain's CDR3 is CASSVTQAGNTIYF. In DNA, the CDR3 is TGTGCCAGCAGCGTAACGCAGGCTGGAAACACCATATATTTT.

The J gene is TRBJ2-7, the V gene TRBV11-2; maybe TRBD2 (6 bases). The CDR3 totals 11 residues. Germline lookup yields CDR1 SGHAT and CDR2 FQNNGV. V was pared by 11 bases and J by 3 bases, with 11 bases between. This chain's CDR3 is CAGGLDYEQYF. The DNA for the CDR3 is TGTGCCGGGGGACTGGACTACGAGCAGTACTTC.

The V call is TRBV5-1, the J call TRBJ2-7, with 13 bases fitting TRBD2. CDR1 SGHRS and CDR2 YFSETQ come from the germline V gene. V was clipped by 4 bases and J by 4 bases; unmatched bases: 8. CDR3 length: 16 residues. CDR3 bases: TGCGCCAGCAGCCTCCGCCGACTAGCGGGAGGTTACGAGCAGTACTTC. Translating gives CASSLRRLAGGYEQYF.

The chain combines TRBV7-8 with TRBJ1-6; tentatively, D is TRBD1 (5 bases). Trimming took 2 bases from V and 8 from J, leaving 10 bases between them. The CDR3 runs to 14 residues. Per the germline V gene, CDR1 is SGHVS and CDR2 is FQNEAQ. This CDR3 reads CASSLSGRDSPLHF. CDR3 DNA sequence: TGTGCCAGCAGCTTATCAGGGCGTGATTCACCCCTCCACTTT.

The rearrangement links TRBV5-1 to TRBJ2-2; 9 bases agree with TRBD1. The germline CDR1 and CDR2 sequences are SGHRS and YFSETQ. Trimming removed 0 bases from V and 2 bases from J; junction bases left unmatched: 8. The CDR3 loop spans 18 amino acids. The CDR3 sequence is CASSLAHSTGGNTGELFF. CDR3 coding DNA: TGCGCCAGCAGCTTGGCTCACTCGACAGGGGGAAACACCGGGGAGCTGTTTTTT.

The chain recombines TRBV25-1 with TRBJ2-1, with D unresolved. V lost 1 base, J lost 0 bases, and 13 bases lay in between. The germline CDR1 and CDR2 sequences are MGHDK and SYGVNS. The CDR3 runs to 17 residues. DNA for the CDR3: TGTGCCAGCAGTGAATCACCAGATACCAGCTCCTACAATGAGCAGTTCTTC. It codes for CASSESPDTSSYNEQFF.

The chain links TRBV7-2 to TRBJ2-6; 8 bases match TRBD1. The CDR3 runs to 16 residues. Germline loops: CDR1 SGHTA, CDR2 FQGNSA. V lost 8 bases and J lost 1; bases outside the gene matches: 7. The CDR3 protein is CASAPGGDSGANVLTF. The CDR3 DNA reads TGTGCCAGCGCACCAGGGGGCGATTCTGGGGCCAACGTCCTGACTTTC.

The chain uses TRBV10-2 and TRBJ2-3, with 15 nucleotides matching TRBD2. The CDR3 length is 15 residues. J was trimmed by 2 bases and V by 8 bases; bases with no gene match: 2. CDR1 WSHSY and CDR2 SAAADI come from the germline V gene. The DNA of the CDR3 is TGCGCCAGCTGGACTAGCGGGAGGGTCACAGATACGCAGTATTTT. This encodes CASWTSGRVTDTQYF.

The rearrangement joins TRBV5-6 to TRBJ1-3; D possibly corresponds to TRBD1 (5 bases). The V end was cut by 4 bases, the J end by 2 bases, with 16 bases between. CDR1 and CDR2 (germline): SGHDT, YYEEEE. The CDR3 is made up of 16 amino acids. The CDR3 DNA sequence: TGTGCCAGCAGCCCATATTTGACAGACCCTGGAAACACCATATATTTT. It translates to CASSPYLTDPGNTIYF.

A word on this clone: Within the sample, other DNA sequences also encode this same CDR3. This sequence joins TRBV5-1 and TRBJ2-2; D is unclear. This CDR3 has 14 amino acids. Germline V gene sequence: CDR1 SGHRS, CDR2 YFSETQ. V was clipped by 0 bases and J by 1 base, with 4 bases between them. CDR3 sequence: CASSLAGNTGELFF. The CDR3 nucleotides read TGCGCCAGCAGCTTGGCGGGGAACACCGGGGAGCTGTTTTTT.

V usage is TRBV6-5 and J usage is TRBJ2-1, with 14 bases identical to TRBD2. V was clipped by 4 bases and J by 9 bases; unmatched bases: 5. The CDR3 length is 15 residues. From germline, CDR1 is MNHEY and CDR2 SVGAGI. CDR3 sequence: CASSSRLAGGVEQFF. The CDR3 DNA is TGTGCCAGCAGTTCCCGACTAGCGGGAGGGGTTGAGCAGTTCTTC.

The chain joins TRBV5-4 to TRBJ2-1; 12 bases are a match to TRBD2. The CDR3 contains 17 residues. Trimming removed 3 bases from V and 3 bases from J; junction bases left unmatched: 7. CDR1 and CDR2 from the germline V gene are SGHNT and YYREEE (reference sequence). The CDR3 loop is CASSWASGGGIYNEQFF. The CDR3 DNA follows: TGTGCCAGCAGCTGGGCTAGCGGGGGGGGGATCTACAATGAGCAGTTCTTC.

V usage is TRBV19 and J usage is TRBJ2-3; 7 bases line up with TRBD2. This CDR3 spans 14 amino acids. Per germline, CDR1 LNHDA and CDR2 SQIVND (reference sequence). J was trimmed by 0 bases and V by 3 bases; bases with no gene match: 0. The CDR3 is CASSMRESTDTQYF. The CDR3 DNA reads TGTGCCAGTAGTATGCGGGAGAGCACAGATACGCAGTATTTT. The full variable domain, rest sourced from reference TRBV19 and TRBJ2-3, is DGGITQSPKYLFRKEGQNVTLSCEQNLNHDAMYWYRQDPGQGLRLIYYSQIVNDFQKGDIAEGYSVSREKKESFPLTVTSAQKNPTAFYLCASSMRESTDTQYFGPGTRLTVL.

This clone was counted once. The CDR3 loop is CASSPREGSETQYF. For the CDR3, the DNA is TGTGCCAGCAGTCCCCGGGAGGGCAGCGAGACCCAGTACTTC. V is TRBV6-1 and J is TRBJ2-5; 8 positions match TRBD2. With V trimmed by 5 bases and J by 5 bases, 7 bases remained unmatched. This CDR3 has 14 amino acids. The germline V gene encodes CDR1 MNHNS and CDR2 SASEGT.

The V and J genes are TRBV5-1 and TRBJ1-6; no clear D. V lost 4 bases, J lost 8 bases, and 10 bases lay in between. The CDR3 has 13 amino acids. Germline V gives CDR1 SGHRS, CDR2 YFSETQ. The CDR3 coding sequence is TGCGCCAGCAGCGTGGTGGAGGATTCACCCCTCCACTTT. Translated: CASSVVEDSPLHF.

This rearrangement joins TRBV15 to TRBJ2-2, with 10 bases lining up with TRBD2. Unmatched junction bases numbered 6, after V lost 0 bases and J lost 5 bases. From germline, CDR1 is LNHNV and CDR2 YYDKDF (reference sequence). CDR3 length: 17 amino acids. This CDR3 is CATSRDRTSGKTGELFF. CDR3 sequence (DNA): TGTGCCACCAGCAGAGATCGAACTAGCGGGAAAACCGGGGAGCTGTTTTTT.

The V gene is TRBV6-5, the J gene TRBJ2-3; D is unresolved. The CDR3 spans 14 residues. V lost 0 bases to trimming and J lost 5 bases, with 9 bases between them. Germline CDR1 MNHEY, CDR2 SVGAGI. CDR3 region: CASSYSISGDTQYF. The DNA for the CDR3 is TGTGCCAGCAGTTACTCGATATCGGGAGATACGCAGTATTTT.

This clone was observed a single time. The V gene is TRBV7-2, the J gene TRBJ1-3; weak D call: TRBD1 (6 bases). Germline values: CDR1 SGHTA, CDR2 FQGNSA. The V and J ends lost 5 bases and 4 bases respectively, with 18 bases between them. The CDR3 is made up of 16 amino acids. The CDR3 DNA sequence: TGTGCCAGCAGCGTATCCACAGGGTTCCCAGGAAACACCATATATTTT. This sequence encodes CASSVSTGFPGNTIYF.

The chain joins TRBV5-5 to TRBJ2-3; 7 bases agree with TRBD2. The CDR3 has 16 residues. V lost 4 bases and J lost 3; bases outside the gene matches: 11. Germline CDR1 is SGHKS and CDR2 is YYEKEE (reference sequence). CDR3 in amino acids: CASSRDGRGETDTQYF. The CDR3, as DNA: TGTGCCAGCAGCCGGGACGGACGGGGGGAAACAGATACGCAGTATTTT.

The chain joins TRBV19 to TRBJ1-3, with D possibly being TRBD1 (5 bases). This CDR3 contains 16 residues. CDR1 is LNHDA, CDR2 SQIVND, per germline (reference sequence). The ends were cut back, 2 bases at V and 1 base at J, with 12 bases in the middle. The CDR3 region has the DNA TGTGCCAGTAGTATATCTACAGGATCTTCTGGAAACACCATATATTTT. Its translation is CASSISTGSSGNTIYF.

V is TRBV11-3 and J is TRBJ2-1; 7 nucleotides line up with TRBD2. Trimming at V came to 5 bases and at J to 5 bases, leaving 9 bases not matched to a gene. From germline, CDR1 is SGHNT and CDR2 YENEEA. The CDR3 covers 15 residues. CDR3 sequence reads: CASSPLGGKDNEQFF. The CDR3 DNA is TGTGCCAGCAGCCCCCTGGGGGGGAAGGACAATGAGCAGTTCTTC.

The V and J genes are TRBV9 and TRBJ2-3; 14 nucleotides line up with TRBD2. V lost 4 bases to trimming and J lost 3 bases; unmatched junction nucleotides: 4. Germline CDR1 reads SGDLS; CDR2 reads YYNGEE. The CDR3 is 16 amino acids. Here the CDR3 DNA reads TGTGCCAGCAGCCCCAGACTAGCGGGAGGGACAGATACGCAGTATTTT. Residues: CASSPRLAGGTDTQYF.

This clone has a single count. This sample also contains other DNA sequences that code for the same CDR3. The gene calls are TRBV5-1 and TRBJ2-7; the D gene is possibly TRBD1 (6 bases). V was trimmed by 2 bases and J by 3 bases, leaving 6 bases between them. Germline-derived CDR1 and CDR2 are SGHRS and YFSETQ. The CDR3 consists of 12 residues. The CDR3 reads CASSLGGYEQYF. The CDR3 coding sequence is TGCGCCAGCAGCTTAGGGGGCTACGAGCAGTACTTC.

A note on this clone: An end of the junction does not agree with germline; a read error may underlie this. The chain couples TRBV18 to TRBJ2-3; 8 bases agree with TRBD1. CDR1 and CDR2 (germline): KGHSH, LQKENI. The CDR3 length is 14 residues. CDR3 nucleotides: TGTGCCGGCTCCCAGGGGGCTAGCACAGATACGCAGTATTTT. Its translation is CAGSQGASTDTQYF.

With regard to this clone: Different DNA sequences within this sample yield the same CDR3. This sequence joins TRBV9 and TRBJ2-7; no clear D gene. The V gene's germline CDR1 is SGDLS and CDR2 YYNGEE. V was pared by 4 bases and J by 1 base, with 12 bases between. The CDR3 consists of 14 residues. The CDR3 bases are TGTGCCAGCAGCCCCAAGCCCGGGTCCTACGAGCAGTACTTC. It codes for CASSPKPGSYEQYF.

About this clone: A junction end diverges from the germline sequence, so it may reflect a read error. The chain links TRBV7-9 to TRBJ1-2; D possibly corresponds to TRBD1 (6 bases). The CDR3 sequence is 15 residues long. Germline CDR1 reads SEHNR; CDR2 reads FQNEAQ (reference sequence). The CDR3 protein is CSSSPGGQISPGYTF. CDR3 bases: TGTTCCAGCAGCCCAGGAGGACAGATTTCGCCGGGCTACACCTTC. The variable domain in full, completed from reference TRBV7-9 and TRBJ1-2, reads DTGVSQNPRHKITKRGQNVTFRCDPISEHNRLYWYRQTLGQGPEFLTYFQNEAQLEKSRLLSDRFSAERPKGSFSTLEIQRTEQGDSAMYLCSSSPGGQISPGYTFGSGTRLTVV.

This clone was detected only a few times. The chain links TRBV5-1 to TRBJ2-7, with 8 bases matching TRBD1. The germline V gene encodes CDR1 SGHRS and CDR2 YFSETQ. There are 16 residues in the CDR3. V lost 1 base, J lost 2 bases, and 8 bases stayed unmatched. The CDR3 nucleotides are TGCGCCAGCAGCTTGCGCTCAGGGGGCAGCGCCTACGAGCAGTACTTC. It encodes CASSLRSGGSAYEQYF.

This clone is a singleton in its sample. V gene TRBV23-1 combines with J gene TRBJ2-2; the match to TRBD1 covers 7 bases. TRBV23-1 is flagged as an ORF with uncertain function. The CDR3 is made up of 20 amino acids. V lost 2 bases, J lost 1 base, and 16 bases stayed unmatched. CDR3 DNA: TGCGCCAGCAGTCAAGGATGGGGACAGTCGTACCCCCTGAACACCGGGGAGCTGTTTTTT. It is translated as CASSQGWGQSYPLNTGELFF.

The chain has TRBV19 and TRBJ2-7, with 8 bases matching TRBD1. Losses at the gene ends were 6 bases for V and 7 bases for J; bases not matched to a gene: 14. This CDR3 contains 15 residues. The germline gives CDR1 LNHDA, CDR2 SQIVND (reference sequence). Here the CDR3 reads CASRHGQGRQGEQYF. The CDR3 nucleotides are TGTGCCAGTAGACACGGACAGGGAAGGCAGGGAGAGCAGTACTTC.